This is a list of T cell receptor beta chains from one sample in a study of OX40 agonist ivuxolimab in advanced cancers. The table came from immunoSEQ multiplex PCR; TCRdb's copy has only in-frame clones and leaves some out. The data contain roughly 64,000 clones, approximately 80% of them singletons. The sample here was CD4+ or CD8+ T cells sorted from blood, taken in a trial of the OX40 agonist ivuxolimab. These receptor sequences come from an adult with an advanced solid tumor such as melanoma, head and neck, liver or kidney cancer. Both conserved end residues are part of each CDR3. The order of the fields is clone size, V gene, D gene, J gene, CDR3 DNA, CDR3 protein. A D gene is named only where the DNA matches it firmly. Clone size is shown for a subset of rows, as once, few, many or a class of expanded clone.

once	TRBV6-6	TRBD1	TRBJ1-2	TGTGCCAGCAGTTACTCGACAGGGGGCAGCGGCTACACCTTC	CASSYSTGGSGYTF
.	TRBV5-1	.	TRBJ1-5	TGCGCCAGCAGTCCCCAGGGACTTAGCAATCAGCCCCAGCATTTT	CASSPQGLSNQPQHF
.	TRBV6-5	.	TRBJ1-1	TGTGCCAGCAGTTACTCCCTTGGGGGCACTGAAGCTTTCTTT	CASSYSLGGTEAFF
.	TRBV7-6	TRBD2	TRBJ2-1	TGTGCCAGCAGCTTTAGGGCGGGGGGCCACTCATGGCAGTTCTTC	CASSFRAGGHSWQFF
.	TRBV5-4	TRBD2	TRBJ2-5	TGTGCCAGCAGCGAAAGGACTAGCGGCCTTGGGGAGACCCAGTACTTC	CASSERTSGLGETQYF
.	TRBV5-1	.	TRBJ1-1	TGCGCCAGCAGCTTAGGACACGGAGAGAACACTGAAGCTTTCTTT	CASSLGHGENTEAFF
.	TRBV4-2	TRBD1	TRBJ2-1	TGTGCCAGCAGCCAGCACGGGACAGGCTCCTACAATGAGCAGTTCTTC	CASSQHGTGSYNEQFF
.	TRBV19	.	TRBJ1-1	TGTGCCAGTATAGAGGGGCAGGTGAACACTGAAGCTTTCTTT	CASIEGQVNTEAFF
few	TRBV7-3	.	TRBJ2-5	TGTGCCAGCAGCCAGGGGAACCAAGAGACCCAGTACTTC	CASSQGNQETQYF
.	TRBV11-2	TRBD1	TRBJ1-2	TGTGCCAGCAGCCCCCGACAGGGGAGGTCCACTAACTATGGCTACACCTTC	CASSPRQGRSTNYGYTF
few	TRBV6-1	.	TRBJ1-1	TGTGCCAGCAGCGCGGAAATGAACACTGAAGCTTTCTTT	CASSAEMNTEAFF
.	TRBV6-6	TRBD1	TRBJ1-4	TGTGCCAGCAGTGATGGGACAGGGGTGAATGAAAAACTGTTTTTT	CASSDGTGVNEKLFF
.	TRBV5-4	.	TRBJ1-1	TGTGCCAGCAGCTTGCGGGGTTACACTGAAGCTTTCTTT	CASSLRGYTEAFF
.	TRBV7-6	TRBD1	TRBJ1-3	TGTGCCAGCAGCCGACAGGGCCACTCTGGAAACACCATATATTTT	CASSRQGHSGNTIYF
.	TRBV6-6	.	TRBJ1-1	TGTGCCAGCAACCCCGGGGGTTTTGAAGCTTTCTTT	CASNPGGFEAFF
.	TRBV4-2	TRBD2	TRBJ2-2	TGTGCCAGCAGCCCCCGTTCTCCAAGCGGGAGTCTCACCGGGGAGCTGTTTTTT	CASSPRSPSGSLTGELFF
.	TRBV5-1	.	TRBJ2-3	TGCGCCAGCAGCTTGGGACTTTCGTTTGGGGATACGCAGTATTTT	CASSLGLSFGDTQYF
.	TRBV19	TRBD2	TRBJ2-3	TGTGCCAGTAGTAAAGAGGGACTAGCGGGGGGTGGTACGCAGTATTTT	CASSKEGLAGGGTQYF
.	TRBV6-1	.	TRBJ2-7	TGTGCCAGCAGTGATTCGGGAGCGGAGGGATCCTACGAGCAGTACTTC	CASSDSGAEGSYEQYF
.	TRBV6-1	.	TRBJ1-2	TGTGCCAGCAGATCATACAGTATCGGCTACACCTTC	CASRSYSIGYTF
.	TRBV15	.	TRBJ1-1	TGTGCCACCAGCCCTCGAGGGGGGGGATTTAGCACTGAAGCTTTCTTT	CATSPRGGGFSTEAFF
.	TRBV7-2	TRBD1	TRBJ1-2	TGTGCCAGCAGCCTTCTCGGACAGGGAACAGGCTACACCTTC	CASSLLGQGTGYTF
.	TRBV4-3	.	TRBJ2-6	TGCGCCAGCAGCCAAGAGGGCGCAGCTGGGGCCAACGTCCTGACTTTC	CASSQEGAAGANVLTF
.	TRBV7-2	.	TRBJ2-4	TGTGCCAGCAGCTCCCACGGAAGTAACATTCAGTACTTC	CASSSHGSNIQYF
.	TRBV28	TRBD2	TRBJ2-1	TGTGCCAGCAGTTCGGGACTAGCGGGGAGGAATGAGCAGTTCTTC	CASSSGLAGRNEQFF
few	TRBV5-6	.	TRBJ2-1	TGTGCCAGCAGCCTACTAGTTCTCCATGAGCAGTTCTTC	CASSLLVLHEQFF
.	TRBV19	.	TRBJ2-1	TGTGCCAGTAGTACGGGCACCGGGACTCACCCGGTGTATGAGCAGTTCTTC	CASSTGTGTHPVYEQFF
.	TRBV19	.	TRBJ1-1	TGTGCCAGTAGTACCCCACAGGGAGGGGGGAACACTGAAGCTTTCTTT	CASSTPQGGGNTEAFF
.	TRBV5-4	.	TRBJ2-7	TGTGCCAGCAGCTTGGCGGGGGCAGTCGAGCAGTACTTC	CASSLAGAVEQYF
.	TRBV16	.	TRBJ2-1	TGTGCCAGCAGCGCACAGGGGGGGGCCCCGGGAGGAGAGCAGTTCTTC	CASSAQGGAPGGEQFF
.	TRBV18	.	TRBJ1-1	TGTGCCAGCTCACGTACCCCGGGAGGAGGGGTGAACACTGAAGCTTTCTTT	CASSRTPGGGVNTEAFF
.	TRBV5-4	.	TRBJ1-5	TGTGCCAGCAGCCCCGGGGGGGATCAGCCCCAGCATTTT	CASSPGGDQPQHF
once	TRBV4-1	.	TRBJ2-2	TGCGCCAGCAGCCAAGATGGATACACCGGGGAGCTGTTTTTT	CASSQDGYTGELFF
.	TRBV9	TRBD2	TRBJ2-1	TGTGCCAGCAGCGTGTCGGGGGGGCCCGGTGAGCAGTTCTTC	CASSVSGGPGEQFF
.	TRBV6-5	TRBD1	TRBJ1-3	TGTGCCAGCAGTCGTCAGGGGGCCTCTGGAAACACCATATATTTT	CASSRQGASGNTIYF
.	TRBV5-4	.	TRBJ2-5	TGTGCCAGCAGCAGCGGGACACTAGAGACCCAGTACTTC	CASSSGTLETQYF
.	TRBV5-4	.	TRBJ1-2	TGTGCCAGCGGCTTTGAGGGGGGGCAGTATGGCTACACCTTC	CASGFEGGQYGYTF
medium-sized	TRBV9	.	TRBJ1-1	TGTGCCAGCAGCCCCCCCGTTAGTGGACCTGAAGCTTTCTTT	CASSPPVSGPEAFF
.	TRBV9	.	TRBJ1-4	TGTGCCAGCAGCCCGCGGGGTGGAGGGCTAATGGAAAAACTGTTTTTT	CASSPRGGGLMEKLFF
.	TRBV19	.	TRBJ1-2	TGTGCCAGTAGTATTAGAAGGGGGGTAATGTATGGCTACACCTTC	CASSIRRGVMYGYTF
.	TRBV10-2	.	TRBJ2-3	TGCGCCAGCACGTTCTCTAGCACAGATACGCAGTATTTT	CASTFSSTDTQYF
.	TRBV29-1	TRBD2	TRBJ2-3	TGCAGCGTTGGGGGACTAGGGAGCACAGATACGCAGTATTTT	CSVGGLGSTDTQYF
.	TRBV6-5	.	TRBJ1-2	TGTGCCAGCAGACCTACTGCCGGGACATATGGCTACACCTTC	CASRPTAGTYGYTF
once	TRBV4-1	.	TRBJ1-1	TGCGCCAGCAGCCAAATCCCCCAGGGTATGGCGGGCAACACTGAAGCTTTCTTT	CASSQIPQGMAGNTEAFF
.	TRBV29-1	.	TRBJ2-7	TGCAGCGTTGAACTCCCAGCTAAAAACTCCTACGAGCAGTACTTC	CSVELPAKNSYEQYF
.	TRBV7-6	.	TRBJ2-7	TGTGCCAGCAGCTTAGGCCAGGGGGGCCCCTACGAGCAGTACTTC	CASSLGQGGPYEQYF
few	TRBV5-1	.	TRBJ1-6	TGCGCCAGCTCGGAAGGTACCTATAATTCACCCCTCCACTTT	CASSEGTYNSPLHF
.	TRBV19	.	TRBJ2-7	TGTGCCACCTCAGCCGGGGCCTACGAGCAGTACTTC	CATSAGAYEQYF
.	TRBV7-9	.	TRBJ2-5	TGTGCCAGCAGCTTATTTGGAGGAGAGACCCAGTACTTC	CASSLFGGETQYF
.	TRBV5-1	.	TRBJ1-6	TGCGCCAGCAGCCTAGGGGGTTCGGGATATAATTCACCCCTCCACTTT	CASSLGGSGYNSPLHF
.	TRBV6-5	TRBD1	TRBJ2-7	TGTGCCAGCAGTTTACAGGGGGCCCTCTCCTACGAGCAGTACTTC	CASSLQGALSYEQYF
.	TRBV5-6	TRBD1	TRBJ1-2	TGTGCCAGCAGCCCGGACAGGGGGCATCGGGTCTATGGCTACACCTTC	CASSPDRGHRVYGYTF
.	TRBV15	.	TRBJ2-7	TGTGCCACCAGCAGCCCGAACAGGGTGGCCGAGCAGTACTTC	CATSSPNRVAEQYF
.	TRBV2	TRBD2	TRBJ2-5	TGTGCCAGCAGTGAAGTGAGCGGGAGGGAGGAGACCCAGTACTTC	CASSEVSGREETQYF
.	TRBV10-3	.	TRBJ2-3	TGTGCCATCAGTGACAGCACTAGCACAGATACGCAGTATTTT	CAISDSTSTDTQYF
.	TRBV6-5	TRBD1	TRBJ1-5	TGTGCCAGCAGTCGACAGGGGGCGGCTCAGCCCCAGCATTTT	CASSRQGAAQPQHF
.	TRBV4-2	.	TRBJ1-6	TGTGCCAGCAGCCAAGAGTTCACAGGGTCTAGAACCCTCCACTTT	CASSQEFTGSRTLHF
many	TRBV9	.	TRBJ1-4	TGTGCCAGCAGCGCAGGGAGTTTCGATGAAAAACTGTTTTTT	CASSAGSFDEKLFF
few	TRBV11-2	.	TRBJ2-2	TGTGCCAGCAGCGGCGCACAGGTTACCGGGGAGCTGTTTTTT	CASSGAQVTGELFF
few	TRBV18	TRBD1	TRBJ1-2	TGTGCCAGCTCACCCGGGACAGATACTAGAGAATCGAGGGGCTACACCTTC	CASSPGTDTRESRGYTF